The rows below give T cell receptor beta chains drawn from one sample of a study of T cell responses to AZD1222 COVID-19 vaccine. Some clones are missing from TCRdb's copy, which holds only in-frame ones; the method was immunoSEQ multiplex PCR. The top ten clones hold 2.6% of a sample with roughly 170,000 clones, roughly nine tenths of them seen once. This material consisted of peripheral blood, taken on day 0 of AZD1222 vaccination. Receptors were obtained from an adult in good health. CDR3s include the opening cysteine and the closing phenylalanine or tryptophan. The D gene is left open where the match is weak. Expanded clones get a size class; other rows say once, few or many, or leave the size out.

D: .; J: TRBJ1-1; V: TRBV6-5; length: 13; size: .; CDR3: CASSFNRNTEAFF; DNA: TGTGCCAGCAGCTTTAACAGAAACACTGAAGCTTTCTTT
D: .; J: TRBJ1-2; V: TRBV29-1; length: 12; size: .; CDR3: CSVVPERSGYTF; DNA: TGCAGCGTTGTGCCCGAGCGTTCCGGCTACACCTTC
D: .; J: TRBJ2-5; V: TRBV3-1/TRBV3-2; length: 14; size: .; CDR3: CASSQGPVEETQYF; DNA: TGTGCCAGCAGCCAAGGGCCCGTGGAAGAGACCCAGTACTTC
D: TRBD1; J: TRBJ1-2; V: TRBV2; length: 13; size: .; CDR3: CASSEGQNYGYTF; DNA: TGTGCCAGCAGTGAGGGACAGAACTATGGCTACACCTTC
D: .; J: TRBJ1-3; V: TRBV29-1; length: 12; size: .; CDR3: CSVAARLNTIYF; DNA: TGCAGCGTCGCTGCCAGACTAAACACCATATATTTT
D: .; J: TRBJ2-5; V: TRBV5-1; length: 15; size: .; CDR3: CASSRDSANQETQYF; DNA: TGCGCCAGCAGCCGTGACAGTGCCAACCAAGAGACCCAGTACTTC
D: TRBD1; J: TRBJ2-7; V: TRBV6-5; length: 15; size: .; CDR3: CASSRPQGQVYEQYF; DNA: TGTGCCAGCAGTCGACCTCAGGGACAGGTTTACGAGCAGTACTTC
D: .; J: TRBJ1-2; V: TRBV7-2; length: 12; size: .; CDR3: CASSLGRAGYTF; DNA: TGTGCCAGCAGCTTAGGACGCGCTGGCTACACCTTC
D: .; J: TRBJ2-3; V: TRBV24-1; length: 15; size: .; CDR3: CATSDLLRVSGTQYF; DNA: TGTGCCACCAGTGACCTCCTCAGGGTTTCGGGTACGCAGTATTTT
D: TRBD2; J: TRBJ2-1; V: TRBV29-1; length: 19; size: .; CDR3: CSVEGLATHFTLSYNEQFF; DNA: TGCAGCGTCGAGGGACTAGCGACTCACTTTACTCTCTCCTACAATGAGCAGTTCTTC
D: .; J: TRBJ2-7; V: TRBV9; length: 14; size: .; CDR3: CASSTERAAEEQYF; DNA: TGTGCCAGCAGCACAGAGCGGGCGGCGGAGGAGCAGTACTTC
D: .; J: TRBJ2-7; V: TRBV20-1; length: 16; size: .; CDR3: CSASNYAGTASYEQYF; DNA: TGCAGTGCTAGTAATTACGCGGGGACGGCATCCTACGAGCAGTACTTC
D: .; J: TRBJ1-1; V: TRBV5-4; length: 16; size: .; CDR3: CASSLSGRRLNTEAFF; DNA: TGTGCCAGCAGCTTGTCGGGGAGGAGACTGAACACTGAAGCTTTCTTT
D: TRBD1; J: TRBJ1-6; V: TRBV19; length: 18; size: once; CDR3: CASSSPRDRSSYNSPLHF; DNA: TGTGCCAGTAGTAGCCCCCGGGACAGGAGCTCCTATAATTCACCCCTCCACTTT
D: TRBD1; J: TRBJ2-7; V: TRBV19; length: 16; size: once; CDR3: CASSARDRGSLGEQYF; DNA: TGTGCCAGTAGTGCCCGGGACAGGGGCTCTTTGGGGGAGCAGTACTTC
D: .; J: TRBJ1-5; V: TRBV6-2/TRBV6-3; length: 17; size: .; CDR3: CASSPRPSRRSNQPQHF; DNA: TGTGCCAGCAGCCCTCGGCCCAGTCGAAGGAGCAATCAGCCCCAGCATTTT
D: .; J: TRBJ2-7; V: TRBV6-5; length: 15; size: once; CDR3: CASSYSSAGSYEQYF; DNA: TGTGCCAGCAGTTACTCATCGGCAGGGTCCTACGAGCAGTACTTC
D: TRBD2; J: TRBJ2-5; V: TRBV3-1/TRBV3-2; length: 18; size: .; CDR3: CASSRDRRLAEDQETQYF; DNA: TGTGCCAGCAGCCGGGACCGAAGACTAGCGGAAGATCAAGAGACCCAGTACTTC
D: .; J: TRBJ1-4; V: TRBV2; length: 14; size: .; CDR3: CASRYIATNEKLFF; DNA: TGTGCCAGCAGGTACATTGCAACTAATGAAAAACTGTTTTTT
D: TRBD1; J: TRBJ1-6; V: TRBV11-2; length: 15; size: .; CDR3: CASSSRQGNNSPLHF; DNA: TGTGCCAGCAGCTCTCGACAGGGAAATAATTCACCCCTCCACTTT
D: .; J: TRBJ2-7; V: TRBV19; length: 14; size: .; CDR3: CASSIEEGSYEQYF; DNA: TGTGCCAGTAGTATAGAGGAGGGATCCTACGAGCAGTACTTC
D: .; J: TRBJ1-2; V: TRBV7-8; length: 14; size: .; CDR3: CASSLVGGADGYTF; DNA: TGTGCCAGCAGCTTAGTGGGGGGGGCGGATGGCTACACCTTC
D: .; J: TRBJ2-7; V: TRBV7-2; length: 13; size: .; CDR3: CASSWTEGAEQYF; DNA: TGTGCCAGCAGCTGGACGGAGGGAGCCGAGCAGTACTTC
D: .; J: TRBJ1-2; V: TRBV15; length: 15; size: .; CDR3: CATSRGGDPSYGYTF; DNA: TGTGCCACCAGCAGGGGGGGAGATCCTAGCTATGGCTACACCTTC
D: .; J: TRBJ2-1; V: TRBV7-3; length: 15; size: .; CDR3: CASSLGSTLGHEQFF; DNA: TGTGCCAGCAGCTTAGGGTCAACCCTAGGCCATGAGCAGTTCTTC
D: .; J: TRBJ1-1; V: TRBV5-6; length: 15; size: .; CDR3: CASSLYRGLGTEAFF; DNA: TGTGCCAGCAGCTTGTATCGGGGTTTAGGCACTGAAGCTTTCTTT
D: .; J: TRBJ1-4; V: TRBV19; length: 15; size: .; CDR3: CASSIGPTTNEKLFF; DNA: TGTGCCAGTAGTATAGGACCCACAACTAATGAAAAACTGTTTTTT
D: .; J: TRBJ2-1; V: TRBV7-8; length: 14; size: .; CDR3: CASSWREMSNEQFF; DNA: TGTGCCAGCAGCTGGCGGGAAATGAGCAATGAGCAGTTCTTC
D: .; J: TRBJ1-1; V: TRBV27; length: 15; size: .; CDR3: CASSSDSLPGTEAFF; DNA: TGTGCCAGCAGTTCGGACAGTTTACCGGGCACTGAAGCTTTCTTT
D: .; J: TRBJ1-5; V: TRBV4-2; length: 16; size: .; CDR3: CASSQAGQGSNQPQHF; DNA: TGTGCCAGCAGCCAAGCCGGCCAGGGGAGCAATCAGCCCCAGCATTTT
D: TRBD2; J: TRBJ2-7; V: TRBV27; length: 13; size: .; CDR3: CASGGRGRAEQYF; DNA: TGTGCCAGCGGCGGGCGCGGGAGGGCTGAGCAGTACTTC
D: TRBD1; J: TRBJ1-5; V: TRBV2; length: 14; size: .; CDR3: CASSRGGSSQPQHF; DNA: TGTGCCAGCAGTAGAGGGGGCTCAAGTCAGCCCCAGCATTTT
D: .; J: TRBJ2-7; V: TRBV10-3; length: 15; size: .; CDR3: CAISESGPTDYEQYF; DNA: TGTGCCATCAGTGAGTCGGGCCCGACCGACTACGAGCAGTACTTC
D: TRBD2; J: TRBJ2-2; V: TRBV19; length: 17; size: .; CDR3: CASNTGLAGVRTGELFF; DNA: TGTGCCAGTAACACCGGACTAGCGGGAGTTCGCACCGGGGAGCTGTTTTTT
D: .; J: TRBJ2-2; V: TRBV30; length: 14; size: .; CDR3: CAWRGGGGTGELFF; DNA: TGTGCCTGGAGGGGAGGGGGCGGCACCGGGGAGCTGTTTTTT
D: TRBD1; J: TRBJ1-2; V: TRBV6-4; length: 14; size: .; CDR3: CASSVNTGGYGYTF; DNA: TGTGCCAGCAGTGTCAACACAGGGGGCTATGGCTACACCTTC
D: .; J: TRBJ1-1; V: TRBV24-1; length: 18; size: .; CDR3: CATSDFGGGIGVHTEAFF; DNA: TGTGCCACCAGTGATTTTGGGGGGGGAATAGGGGTTCACACTGAAGCTTTCTTT
D: .; J: TRBJ1-6; V: TRBV2; length: 14; size: .; CDR3: CASRTDADNSPLHF; DNA: TGTGCCAGCAGGACGGACGCGGATAATTCACCCCTCCACTTT
D: .; J: TRBJ1-2; V: TRBV27; length: 13; size: few; CDR3: CASSPGLWYGYTF; DNA: TGTGCCAGCAGCCCGGGGCTATGGTATGGCTACACCTTC
D: .; J: TRBJ1-3; V: TRBV27; length: 17; size: .; CDR3: CASSLYSPDDSGNTIYF; DNA: TGTGCCAGCAGTTTATACAGCCCCGACGACTCTGGAAACACCATATATTTT